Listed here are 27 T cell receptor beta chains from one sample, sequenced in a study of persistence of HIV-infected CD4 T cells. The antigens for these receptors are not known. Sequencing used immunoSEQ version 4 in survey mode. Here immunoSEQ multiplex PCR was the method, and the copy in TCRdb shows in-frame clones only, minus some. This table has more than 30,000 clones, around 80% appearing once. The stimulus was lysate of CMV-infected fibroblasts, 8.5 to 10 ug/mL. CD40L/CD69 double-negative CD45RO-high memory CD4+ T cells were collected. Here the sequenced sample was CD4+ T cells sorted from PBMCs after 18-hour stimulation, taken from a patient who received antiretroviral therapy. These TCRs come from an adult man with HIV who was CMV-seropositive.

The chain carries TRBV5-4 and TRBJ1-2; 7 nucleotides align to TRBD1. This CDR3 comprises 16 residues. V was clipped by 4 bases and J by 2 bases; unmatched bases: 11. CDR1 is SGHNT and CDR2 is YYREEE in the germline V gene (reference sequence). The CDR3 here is CASSPGGGLLNYGYTF. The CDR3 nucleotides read TGTGCCAGCAGCCCAGGGGGGGGTCTATTAAACTATGGCTACACCTTC. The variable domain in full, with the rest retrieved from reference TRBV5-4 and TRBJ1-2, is ETGVTQSPTHLIKTRGQQVTLRCSSQSGHNTVSWYQQALGQGPQFIFQYYREEENGRGNFPPRFSGLQFPNYSSELNVNALELDDSALYLCASSPGGGLLNYGYTFGSGTRLTVV.

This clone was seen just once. The CDR3 spells CASSQIRPGELFF. CDR3 DNA: TGTGCCAGCAGCCAAATACGGCCCGGGGAGCTGTTTTTT. This rearrangement joins TRBV3-1 (or the pseudogene TRBV3-2) to TRBJ2-2; D unresolved. CDR1 and CDR2 (germline): LGHDT, YNNKEL (reference sequence). The CDR3 is made up of 13 amino acids. V was pared by 2 bases and J by 6 bases, with 7 bases between.

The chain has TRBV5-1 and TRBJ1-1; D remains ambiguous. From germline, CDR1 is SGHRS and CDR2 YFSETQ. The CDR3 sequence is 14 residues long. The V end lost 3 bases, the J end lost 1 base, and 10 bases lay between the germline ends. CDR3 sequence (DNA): TGCGCCAGCAGCTCGGGGATGACGAACACTGAAGCTTTCTTT. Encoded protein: CASSSGMTNTEAFF.

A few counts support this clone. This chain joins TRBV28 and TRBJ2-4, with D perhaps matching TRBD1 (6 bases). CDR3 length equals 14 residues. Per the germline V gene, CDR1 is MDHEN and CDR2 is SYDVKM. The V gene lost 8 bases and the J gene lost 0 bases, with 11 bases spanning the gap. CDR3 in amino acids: CASQDSLAKNIQYF. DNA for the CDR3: TGTGCCAGCCAGGACAGCTTAGCCAAAAACATTCAGTACTTC.

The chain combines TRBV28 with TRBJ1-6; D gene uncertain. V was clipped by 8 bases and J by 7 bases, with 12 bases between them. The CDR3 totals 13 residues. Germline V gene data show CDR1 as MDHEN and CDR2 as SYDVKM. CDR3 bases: TGTGCCAGCCGAAGGCAGGAGAATTCACCCCTCCACTTT. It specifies CASRRQENSPLHF.

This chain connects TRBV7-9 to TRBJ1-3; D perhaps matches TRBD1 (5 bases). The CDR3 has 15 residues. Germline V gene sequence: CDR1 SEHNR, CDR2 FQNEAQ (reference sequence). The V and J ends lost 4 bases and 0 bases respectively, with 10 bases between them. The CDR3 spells CASSSDRRSGNTIYF. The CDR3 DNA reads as TGTGCCAGCAGCTCCGACAGACGCTCTGGAAACACCATATATTTT.

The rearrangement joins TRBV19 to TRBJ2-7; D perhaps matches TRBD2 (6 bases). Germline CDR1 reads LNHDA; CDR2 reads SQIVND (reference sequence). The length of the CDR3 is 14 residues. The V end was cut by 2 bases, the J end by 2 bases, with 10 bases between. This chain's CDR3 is CASSIQEGPYEQYF. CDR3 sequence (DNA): TGTGCCAGTAGTATACAGGAGGGCCCCTACGAGCAGTACTTC.

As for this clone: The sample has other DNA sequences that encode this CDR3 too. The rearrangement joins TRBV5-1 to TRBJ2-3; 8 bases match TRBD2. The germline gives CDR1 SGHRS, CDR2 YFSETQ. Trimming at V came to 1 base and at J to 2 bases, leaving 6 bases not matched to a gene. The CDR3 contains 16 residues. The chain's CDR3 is CASSLQGGGSTDTQYF. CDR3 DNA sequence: TGCGCCAGCAGCTTGCAGGGCGGGGGGTCCACAGATACGCAGTATTTT. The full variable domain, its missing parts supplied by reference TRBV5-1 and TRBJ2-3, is KAGVTQTPRYLIKTRGQQVTLSCSPISGHRSVSWYQQTPGQGLQFLFEYFSETQRNKGNFPGRFSGRQFSNSRSEMNVSTLELGDSALYLCASSLQGGGSTDTQYFGPGTRLTVL.

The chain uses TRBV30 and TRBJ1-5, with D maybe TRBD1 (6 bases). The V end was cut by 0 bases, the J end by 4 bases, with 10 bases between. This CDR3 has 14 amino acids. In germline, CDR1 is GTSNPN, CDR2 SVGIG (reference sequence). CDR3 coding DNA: TGTGCCTGGAGTGTATACAGGGAGAATCAGCCCCAGCATTTT. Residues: CAWSVYRENQPQHF. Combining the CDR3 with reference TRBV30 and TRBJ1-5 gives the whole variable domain SQTIHQWPATLVQPVGSPLSLECTVEGTSNPNLYWYRQAAGRGLQLLFYSVGIGQISSEVPQNLSASRPQDRQFILSSKKLLLSDSGFYLCAWSVYRENQPQHFGDGTRLSIL.

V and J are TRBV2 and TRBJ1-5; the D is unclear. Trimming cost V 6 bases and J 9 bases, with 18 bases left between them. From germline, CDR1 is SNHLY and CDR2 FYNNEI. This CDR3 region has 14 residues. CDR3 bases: TGTGCCAGCAGCCTGGGGAGAGGGCTTCGGCCCCAGCATTTT. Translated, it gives CASSLGRGLRPQHF.

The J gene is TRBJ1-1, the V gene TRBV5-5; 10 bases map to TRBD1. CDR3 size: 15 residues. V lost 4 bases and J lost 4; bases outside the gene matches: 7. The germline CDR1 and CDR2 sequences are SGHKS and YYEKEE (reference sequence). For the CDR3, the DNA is TGTGCCAGCAGCCGCCGACAGGGGGCGGGCACTGAAGCTTTCTTT. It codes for CASSRRQGAGTEAFF. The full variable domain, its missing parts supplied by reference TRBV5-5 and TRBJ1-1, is DAGVTQSPTHLIKTRGQQVTLRCSPISGHKSVSWYQQVLGQGPQFIFQYYEKEERGRGNFPDRFSARQFPNYSSELNVNALLLGDSALYLCASSRRQGAGTEAFFGQGTRLTVV.

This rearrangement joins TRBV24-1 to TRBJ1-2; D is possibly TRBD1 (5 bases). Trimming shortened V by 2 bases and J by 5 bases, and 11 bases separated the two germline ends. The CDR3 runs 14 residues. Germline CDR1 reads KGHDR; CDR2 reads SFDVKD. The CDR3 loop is CATSDSPGTYGYTF. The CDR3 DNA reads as TGTGCCACCAGTGATTCCCCCGGGACGTATGGCTACACCTTC.

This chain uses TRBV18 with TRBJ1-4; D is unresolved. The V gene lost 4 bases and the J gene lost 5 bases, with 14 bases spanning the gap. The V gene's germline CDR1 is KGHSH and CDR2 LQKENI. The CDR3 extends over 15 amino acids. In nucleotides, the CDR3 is TGTGCCAGCTCACGAAACGGGCCCCAAAATGAAAAACTGTTTTTT. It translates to CASSRNGPQNEKLFF.

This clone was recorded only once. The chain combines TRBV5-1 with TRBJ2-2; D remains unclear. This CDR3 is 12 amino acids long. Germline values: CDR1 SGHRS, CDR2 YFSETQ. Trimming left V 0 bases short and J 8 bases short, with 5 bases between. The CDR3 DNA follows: TGCGCCAGCAGCTTGGAAAGGGGGGAGCTGTTTTTT. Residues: CASSLERGELFF.

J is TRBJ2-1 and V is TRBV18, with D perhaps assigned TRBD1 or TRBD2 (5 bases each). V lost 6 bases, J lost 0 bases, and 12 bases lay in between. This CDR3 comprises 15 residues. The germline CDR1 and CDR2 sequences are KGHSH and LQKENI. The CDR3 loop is CASSQGRFSYNEQFF. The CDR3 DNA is TGTGCCAGCTCTCAGGGACGATTCTCCTACAATGAGCAGTTCTTC.

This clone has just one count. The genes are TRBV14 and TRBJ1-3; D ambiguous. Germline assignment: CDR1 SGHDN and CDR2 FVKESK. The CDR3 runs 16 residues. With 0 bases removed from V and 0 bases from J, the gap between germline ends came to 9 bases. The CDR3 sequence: CASSQDYRYSGNTIYF. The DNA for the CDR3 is TGTGCCAGCAGCCAAGATTATAGGTACTCTGGAAACACCATATATTTT.

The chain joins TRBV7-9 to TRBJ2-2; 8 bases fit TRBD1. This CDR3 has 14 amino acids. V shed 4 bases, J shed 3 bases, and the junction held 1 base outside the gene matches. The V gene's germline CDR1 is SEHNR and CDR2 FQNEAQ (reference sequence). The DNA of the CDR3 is TGTGCCAGCAGCTCACAGGGGGACACCGGGGAGCTGTTTTTT. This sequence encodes CASSSQGDTGELFF.

This chain's CDR3 is CASSEAVPTDTQYF. In nucleotides, the CDR3 is TGTGCCAGCAGTGAAGCGGTACCTACAGATACGCAGTATTTT. This chain joins TRBV2 and TRBJ2-3; D call uncertain. Trimming stripped 0 bases from V and 3 bases from J, with 7 bases between. The CDR3 runs 14 residues. Germline CDR1 is SNHLY and CDR2 is FYNNEI. Combining the CDR3 with reference TRBV2 and TRBJ2-3 gives the whole variable domain EPEVTQTPSHQVTQMGQEVILRCVPISNHLYFYWYRQILGQKVEFLVSFYNNEISEKSEIFDDQFSVERPDGSNFTLKIRSTKLEDSAMYFCASSEAVPTDTQYFGPGTRLTVL.

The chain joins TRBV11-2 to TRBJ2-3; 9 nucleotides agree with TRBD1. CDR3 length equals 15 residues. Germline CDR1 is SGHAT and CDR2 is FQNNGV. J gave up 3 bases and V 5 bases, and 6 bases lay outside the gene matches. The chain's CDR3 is CASSRRTGVTDTQYF. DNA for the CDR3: TGTGCCAGCAGCCGAAGGACAGGGGTTACAGATACGCAGTATTTT.

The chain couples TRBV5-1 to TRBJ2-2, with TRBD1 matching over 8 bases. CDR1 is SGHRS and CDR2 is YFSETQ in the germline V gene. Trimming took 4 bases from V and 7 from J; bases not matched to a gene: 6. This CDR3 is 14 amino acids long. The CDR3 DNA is TGCGCCAGCAGCACCAGGGGGCTAGGCGGGGAGCTGTTTTTT. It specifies CASSTRGLGGELFF.

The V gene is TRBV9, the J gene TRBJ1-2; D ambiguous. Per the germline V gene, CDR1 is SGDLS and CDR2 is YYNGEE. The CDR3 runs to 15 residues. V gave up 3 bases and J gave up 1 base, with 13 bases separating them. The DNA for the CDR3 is TGTGCCAGCAGCGCCTCGCCCGGAGGTAACTATGGCTACACCTTC. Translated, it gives CASSASPGGNYGYTF.

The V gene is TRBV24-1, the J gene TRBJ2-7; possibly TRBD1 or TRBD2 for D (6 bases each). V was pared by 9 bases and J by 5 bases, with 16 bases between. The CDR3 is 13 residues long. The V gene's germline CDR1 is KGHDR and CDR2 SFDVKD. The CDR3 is CATGGGLGHEQYF. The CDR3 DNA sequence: TGTGCCACCGGAGGGGGTCTCGGGCACGAGCAGTACTTC.

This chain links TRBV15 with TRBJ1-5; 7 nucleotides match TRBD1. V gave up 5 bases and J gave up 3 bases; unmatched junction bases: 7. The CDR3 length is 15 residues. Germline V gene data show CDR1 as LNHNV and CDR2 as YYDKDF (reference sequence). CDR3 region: CATSEYTGVNQPQHF. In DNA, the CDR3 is TGTGCCACCAGCGAATATACAGGGGTCAATCAGCCCCAGCATTTT.

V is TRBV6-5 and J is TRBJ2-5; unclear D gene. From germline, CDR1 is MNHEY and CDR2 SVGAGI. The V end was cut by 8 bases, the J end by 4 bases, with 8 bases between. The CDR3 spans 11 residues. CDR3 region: CASSGAETQYF. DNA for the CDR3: TGTGCCAGCTCGGGCGCAGAGACCCAGTACTTC.

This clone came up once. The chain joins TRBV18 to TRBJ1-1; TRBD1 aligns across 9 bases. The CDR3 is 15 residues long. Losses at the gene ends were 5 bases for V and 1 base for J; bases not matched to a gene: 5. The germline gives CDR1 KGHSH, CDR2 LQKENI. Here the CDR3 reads CASSARQGGNTEAFF. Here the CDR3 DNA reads TGTGCCAGCTCAGCCAGACAGGGGGGGAACACTGAAGCTTTCTTT.

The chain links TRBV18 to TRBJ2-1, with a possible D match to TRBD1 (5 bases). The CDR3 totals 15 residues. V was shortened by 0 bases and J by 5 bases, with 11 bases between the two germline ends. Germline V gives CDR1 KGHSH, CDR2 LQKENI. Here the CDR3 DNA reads TGTGCCAGCTCACCACCAGGGGTTAGGAACAATGAGCAGTTCTTC. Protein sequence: CASSPPGVRNNEQFF.

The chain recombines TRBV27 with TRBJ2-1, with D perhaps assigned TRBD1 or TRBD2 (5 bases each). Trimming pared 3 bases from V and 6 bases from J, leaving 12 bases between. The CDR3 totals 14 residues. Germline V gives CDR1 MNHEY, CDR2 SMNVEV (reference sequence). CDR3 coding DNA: TGTGCCAGCAGTTTCTCGGGGCCTTTCAATGAGCAGTTCTTC. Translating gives CASSFSGPFNEQFF.